The 15 T cell receptor beta chains below come from one sample, sequenced in a study of blood T cell repertoires in COVID-19. The method was immunoSEQ multiplex PCR; TCRdb's version includes in-frame clones alone and lacks a portion of them. The sample gives 80,000 to 95,000 clones, 70% to 85% of which show up once; 4% to 5% is in the top ten. Material for sequencing was peripheral blood. These receptor sequences come from a woman aged 50 to 60 with acute or convalescent COVID-19.

J is TRBJ1-4 and V is TRBV5-1; TRBD1 matches at 8 bases. Losses at the gene ends were 4 bases for V and 0 bases for J; bases not matched to a gene: 11. Germline assignment: CDR1 SGHRS and CDR2 YFSETQ. The CDR3 extends over 18 amino acids. This chain's CDR3 is CASSVRGDRGSTNEKLFF. DNA for the CDR3: TGCGCCAGCAGCGTGAGAGGAGACAGGGGTTCAACTAATGAAAAACTGTTTTTT.

The gene calls are TRBV28 and TRBJ1-2; D is ambiguous. This CDR3 spans 11 amino acids. Germline lookup yields CDR1 MDHEN and CDR2 SYDVKM. The ends were cut back, 3 bases at V and 7 bases at J, with 6 bases in the middle. The CDR3 DNA sequence: TGTGCCAGCAGTTTCTCCTCTGGCTACACCTTC. It yields the protein CASSFSSGYTF.

CDR3 sequence reads: CASSLYRDTGELFF. The CDR3 DNA reads TGTGCCAGCAGCTTATACAGGGACACCGGGGAGCTGTTTTTT. The chain carries TRBV7-3 and TRBJ2-2; perhaps TRBD1 as D (6 bases). CDR1 and CDR2 (germline): SGHTA, FQGTGA. The V gene lost 2 bases and the J gene lost 3 bases, with 7 bases spanning the gap. The CDR3 covers 14 residues. Using reference TRBV7-3 and TRBJ2-2 for the parts outside the CDR3, the full variable domain is GAGVSQTPSNKVTEKGKYVELRCDPISGHTALYWYRQSLGQGPEFLIYFQGTGAADDSGLPNDRFFAVRPEGSVSTLKIQRTERGDSAVYLCASSLYRDTGELFFGEGSRLTVL.

This clone was seen more than once but under ten times. The V and J genes are TRBV9 and TRBJ2-3; 10 bases align to TRBD1. The CDR3 length is 14 residues. CDR1 and CDR2 (germline): SGDLS, YYNGEE. V lost 0 bases to trimming and J lost 9 bases; unmatched junction nucleotides: 4. For the CDR3, the DNA is TGTGCCAGCAGCGTAGAGGGGACAGGGGTCACGCAGTATTTT. It encodes CASSVEGTGVTQYF.

This rearrangement joins TRBV6-6 to TRBJ2-5; TRBD2 agrees at 8 bases. Germline assignment: CDR1 MNHNY and CDR2 SVGAGI (reference sequence). The CDR3 runs 15 residues. The ends lost 7 bases at V and 4 bases at J; junction bases unmatched: 11. CDR3 nucleotide sequence: TGTGCCAGCAACCCGCGGGGGGCGCAGTCAGAGACCCAGTACTTC. Its protein is CASNPRGAQSETQYF.

This sequence joins TRBV30 and TRBJ1-2; the D gene is possibly TRBD1 (5 bases). Deletions cut 5 bases from V and 5 bases from J, with 21 bases between. This CDR3 has 15 residues. Germline lookup yields CDR1 GTSNPN and CDR2 SVGIG (reference sequence). In DNA, the CDR3 is TGTGCCTGGTGGAGGACCGGGGGGACCGCATATGGCTACACCTTC. Translation gives CAWWRTGGTAYGYTF.

This chain joins TRBV27 and TRBJ1-5; 7 bases fit TRBD1. Germline V CDR1 and CDR2: MNHEY, SMNVEV (reference sequence). CDR3 length: 15 residues. Trimming cost V 3 bases and J 7 bases; bases outside gene matches: 9. The chain's CDR3 is CASSLDTGVGQPQHF. The CDR3 DNA reads as TGTGCCAGCAGTTTGGACACAGGGGTGGGGCAGCCCCAGCATTTT.

This chain uses TRBV6-5 with TRBJ1-6; perhaps TRBD1 as D (5 bases). Germline V CDR1 and CDR2: MNHEY, SVGAGI. Trimming left V 7 bases short and J 0 bases short, with 10 bases between. The CDR3 is 15 residues long. The DNA of the CDR3 is TGTGCCAGCATAAGGGGAAGCTCCTATAATTCACCCCTCCACTTT. This encodes CASIRGSSYNSPLHF.

This chain uses TRBV10-3 with TRBJ2-6; 9 bases line up with TRBD1. CDR3 length equals 16 residues. CDR1 ENHRY and CDR2 SYGVKD come from the germline V gene. With V trimmed by 7 bases and J by 4 bases, 8 bases remained unmatched. CDR3 residues: CAITRDRASGANVLTF. The CDR3 nucleotides read TGTGCCATCACACGGGACAGGGCGTCGGGGGCCAACGTCCTGACTTTC.

The J gene is TRBJ2-3, the V gene TRBV18, with D tentatively TRBD2 (7 bases). Germline V lookup: CDR1 KGHSH, CDR2 LQKENI. The CDR3 has 16 residues. Trimming removed 3 bases at V and 6 bases at J, with 19 bases between. CDR3 sequence (DNA): TGTGCCAGCTCACCGAGGGGGGGGGCCGGCGTGGATACGCAGTATTTT. Amino acids: CASSPRGGAGVDTQYF.

The genes are TRBV12-3 or TRBV12-4 and TRBJ1-2; no clear D. V was shortened by 7 bases and J by 4 bases, with 13 bases between the two germline ends. The CDR3 spans 13 residues. CDR3 coding DNA: TGTGCCAGCAAACAACGGGTCGGCTATGGCTACACCTTC. Its protein is CASKQRVGYGYTF.

V gene TRBV7-9 combines with J gene TRBJ2-7; 10 positions agree with TRBD1. Germline trimming cut 4 bases from V and 2 bases from J; bases unmatched to any gene: 5. There are 15 residues in the CDR3. Germline loops: CDR1 SEHNR, CDR2 FQNEAQ (reference sequence). The DNA of the CDR3 is TGTGCCAGCAGCTCCCGGGGACAGGGGACCTACGAGCAGTACTTC. This gives the protein CASSSRGQGTYEQYF.

The chain combines TRBV5-1 with TRBJ1-6; 7 bases line up with TRBD1. This CDR3 contains 17 residues. Germline V gene lookup returns CDR1 SGHRS and CDR2 YFSETQ. V shed 4 bases and J 10 bases; nucleotides not matched to a gene: 17. The CDR3 DNA is TGCGCCAGCAGCCCTACCGGACAGGCTGGGAATAGATCACCCCTCCACTTT. It encodes CASSPTGQAGNRSPLHF. Full variable domain (outside the CDR3, taken from reference TRBV5-1 and TRBJ1-6): KAGVTQTPRYLIKTRGQQVTLSCSPISGHRSVSWYQQTPGQGLQFLFEYFSETQRNKGNFPGRFSGRQFSNSRSEMNVSTLELGDSALYLCASSPTGQAGNRSPLHFGNGTRLTVT.

This clone was recorded only once. The rearrangement uses TRBV5-5 and TRBJ1-2, with 11 bases aligning to TRBD1. The ends lost 4 bases at V and 10 bases at J; junction bases unmatched: 12. Looked up from germline, CDR1 is SGHKS and CDR2 is YYEKEE (reference sequence). This CDR3 spans 15 amino acids. CDR3 loop: CASSLNPRDRGIYTF. The CDR3, as DNA: TGTGCCAGCAGCCTGAATCCCCGGGACAGGGGGATCTACACCTTC.

The genes are TRBV7-8 and TRBJ1-1, with D maybe TRBD1 (5 bases). Germline loops: CDR1 SGHVS, CDR2 FQNEAQ. The CDR3 runs 16 residues. V shed 2 bases and J shed 0 bases, with 13 bases lying between them. The chain's CDR3 is CASSLRRERLNTEAFF. In DNA, the CDR3 is TGTGCCAGCAGCTTACGCAGGGAACGGTTGAACACTGAAGCTTTCTTT.